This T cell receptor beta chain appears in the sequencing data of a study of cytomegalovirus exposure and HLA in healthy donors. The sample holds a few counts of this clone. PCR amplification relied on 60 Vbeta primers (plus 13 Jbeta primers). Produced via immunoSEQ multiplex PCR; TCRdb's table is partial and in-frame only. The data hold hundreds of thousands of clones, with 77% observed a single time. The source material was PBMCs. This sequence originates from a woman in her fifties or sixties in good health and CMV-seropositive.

The CDR3 nucleotides read TGTGCCAGCAGCGTGGGGGGGGACCTTAACTATGGCTACACCTTC. This sequence encodes CASSVGGDLNYGYTF. This chain links TRBV9 with TRBJ1-2, with a weak D call TRBD1 (5 bases). Germline V gene sequence: CDR1 SGDLS, CDR2 YYNGEE. Trimming stripped 2 bases from V and 1 base from J, with 12 bases between. CDR3 length equals 15 residues.